This TCR beta chain was sequenced for a study of OX40 agonist ivuxolimab in advanced cancers. The overall study: Among those enrolled, mean age was about 63 years (range about 23 to 90) and about 81% were male.

Germline loops: CDR1 SGHRS, CDR2 YFSETQ. The CDR3 has 15 amino acids. The ends were cut back, 0 bases at V and 3 bases at J, with 12 bases in the middle. Study-level results: Both CD4+ and CD8+ T cell populations in blood had undergone clonal expansion by week 6 at 0.1 to 3.0 mg/kg.

TCRdb's table, derived via immunoSEQ multiplex PCR, lists solely in-frame clones and lacks some. The table records roughly 80,000 clones, about 86% of them present only once. Only a few counts were recorded for this clone. As yet, its antigen is unknown. This specimen consisted of CD4+ or CD8+ T cells sorted from blood, obtained in a trial of the OX40 agonist ivuxolimab. V is TRBV5-1 and J is TRBJ1-1; tentative D call: TRBD1 (6 bases). This TCR came from an adult with an advanced solid tumor such as melanoma, head and neck, liver or kidney cancer. CDR3 in amino acids: CASSLDGRGDTEAFF. In DNA form, the CDR3 reads TGCGCCAGCAGCTTGGATGGGAGGGGGGACACTGAAGCTTTCTTT.